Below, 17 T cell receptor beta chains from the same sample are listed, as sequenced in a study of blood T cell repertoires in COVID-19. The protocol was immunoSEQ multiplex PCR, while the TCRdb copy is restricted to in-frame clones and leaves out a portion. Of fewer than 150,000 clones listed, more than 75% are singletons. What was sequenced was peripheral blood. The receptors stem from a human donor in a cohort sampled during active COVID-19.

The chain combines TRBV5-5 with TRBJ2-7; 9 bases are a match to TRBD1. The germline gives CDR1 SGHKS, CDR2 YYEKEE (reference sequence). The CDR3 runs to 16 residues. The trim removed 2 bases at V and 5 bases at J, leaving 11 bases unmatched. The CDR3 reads CASSLFPGTGKDEQYF. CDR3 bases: TGTGCCAGCAGCTTATTCCCCGGGACAGGGAAGGACGAGCAGTACTTC.

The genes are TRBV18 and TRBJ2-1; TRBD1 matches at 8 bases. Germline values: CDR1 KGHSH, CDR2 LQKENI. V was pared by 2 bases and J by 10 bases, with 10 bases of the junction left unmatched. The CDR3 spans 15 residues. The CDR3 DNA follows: TGTGCCAGCTCACCAGGCACAGGGGGACAGTTGGAGCAGTTCTTC. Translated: CASSPGTGGQLEQFF.

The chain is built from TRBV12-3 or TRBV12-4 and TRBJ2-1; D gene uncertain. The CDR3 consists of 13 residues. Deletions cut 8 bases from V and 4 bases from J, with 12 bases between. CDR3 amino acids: CASLSSSYNEQFF. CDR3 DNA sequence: TGTGCCAGCCTTTCGAGTTCTTACAATGAGCAGTTCTTC.

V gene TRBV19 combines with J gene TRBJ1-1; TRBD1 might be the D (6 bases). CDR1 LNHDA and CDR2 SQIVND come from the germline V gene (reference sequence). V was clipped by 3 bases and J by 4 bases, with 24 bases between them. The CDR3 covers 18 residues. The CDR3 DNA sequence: TGTGCCAGTAGTATTTGGGGCAGGGGCGCTCCGGGGGGCACTGAAGCTTTCTTT. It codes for CASSIWGRGAPGGTEAFF.

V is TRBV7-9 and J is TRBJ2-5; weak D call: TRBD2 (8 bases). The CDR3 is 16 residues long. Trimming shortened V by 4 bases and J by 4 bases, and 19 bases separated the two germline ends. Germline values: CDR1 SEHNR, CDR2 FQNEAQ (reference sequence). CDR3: CASSSHRGLVGETQYF. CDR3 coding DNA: TGTGCCAGCAGCTCCCACAGGGGACTAGTAGGAGAGACCCAGTACTTC.

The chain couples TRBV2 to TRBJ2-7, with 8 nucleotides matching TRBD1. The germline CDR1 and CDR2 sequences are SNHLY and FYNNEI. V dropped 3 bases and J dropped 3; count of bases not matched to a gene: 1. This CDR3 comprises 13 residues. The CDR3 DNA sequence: TGTGCCAGCAGTGATGGACAGGGCTACGAGCAGTACTTC. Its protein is CASSDGQGYEQYF.

The DNA of the CDR3 is TGTGCCAGCAGCTATTGGACAGGGGTGCGAACTGAAGCTTTCTTT. The encoded protein is CASSYWTGVRTEAFF. This chain links TRBV14 with TRBJ1-1, with 9 bases lining up with TRBD1. CDR3 length equals 15 residues. With 5 bases clipped from V and 5 bases from J, the junction kept 9 bases outside the gene matches. Germline V gives CDR1 SGHDN, CDR2 FVKESK.

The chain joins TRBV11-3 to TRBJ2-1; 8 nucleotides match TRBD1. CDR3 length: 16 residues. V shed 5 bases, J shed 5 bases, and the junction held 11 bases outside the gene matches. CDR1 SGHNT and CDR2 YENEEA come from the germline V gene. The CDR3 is CASSTRTGMGHNEQFF. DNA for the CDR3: TGTGCCAGCAGCACCCGGACAGGGATGGGGCACAATGAGCAGTTCTTC.

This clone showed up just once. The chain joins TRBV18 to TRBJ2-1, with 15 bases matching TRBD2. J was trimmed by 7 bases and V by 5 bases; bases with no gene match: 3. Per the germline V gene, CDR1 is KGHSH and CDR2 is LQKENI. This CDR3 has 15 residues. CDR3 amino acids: CASSIGLAGGNEQFF. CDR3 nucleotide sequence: TGTGCCAGCTCAATTGGACTAGCGGGGGGGAATGAGCAGTTCTTC.

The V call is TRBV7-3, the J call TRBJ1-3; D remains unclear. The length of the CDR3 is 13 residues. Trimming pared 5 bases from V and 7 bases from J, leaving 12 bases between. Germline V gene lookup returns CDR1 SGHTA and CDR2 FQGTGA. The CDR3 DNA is TGTGCCAGCAGCCCTCGGCGCGGCAACACCATATATTTT. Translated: CASSPRRGNTIYF.

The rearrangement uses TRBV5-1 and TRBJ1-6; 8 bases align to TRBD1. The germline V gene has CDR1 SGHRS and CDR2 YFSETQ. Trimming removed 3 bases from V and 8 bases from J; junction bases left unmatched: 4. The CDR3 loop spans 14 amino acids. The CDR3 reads CASSSQGADSPLHF. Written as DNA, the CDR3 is TGCGCCAGCAGCTCCCAGGGGGCGGATTCACCCCTCCACTTT.

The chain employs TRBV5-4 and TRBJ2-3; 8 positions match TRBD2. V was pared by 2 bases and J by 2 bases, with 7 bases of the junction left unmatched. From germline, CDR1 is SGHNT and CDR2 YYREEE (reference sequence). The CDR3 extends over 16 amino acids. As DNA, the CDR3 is TGTGCCAGCAGCTTTTTTAGCGGGGCATCCACAGATACGCAGTATTTT. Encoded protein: CASSFFSGASTDTQYF. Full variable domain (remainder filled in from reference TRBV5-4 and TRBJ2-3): ETGVTQSPTHLIKTRGQQVTLRCSSQSGHNTVSWYQQALGQGPQFIFQYYREEENGRGNFPPRFSGLQFPNYSSELNVNALELDDSALYLCASSFFSGASTDTQYFGPGTRLTVL.

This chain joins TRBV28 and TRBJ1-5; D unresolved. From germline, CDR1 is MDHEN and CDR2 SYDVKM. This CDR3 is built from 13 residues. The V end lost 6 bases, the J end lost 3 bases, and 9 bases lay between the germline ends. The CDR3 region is CASSRLDNQPQHF. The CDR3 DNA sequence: TGTGCCAGCAGCCGTCTAGACAATCAGCCCCAGCATTTT. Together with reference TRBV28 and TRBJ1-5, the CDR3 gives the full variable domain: DVKVTQSSRYLVKRTGEKVFLECVQDMDHENMFWYRQDPGLGLRLIYFSYDVKMKEKGDIPEGYSVSREKKERFSLILESASTNQTSMYLCASSRLDNQPQHFGDGTRLSIL.

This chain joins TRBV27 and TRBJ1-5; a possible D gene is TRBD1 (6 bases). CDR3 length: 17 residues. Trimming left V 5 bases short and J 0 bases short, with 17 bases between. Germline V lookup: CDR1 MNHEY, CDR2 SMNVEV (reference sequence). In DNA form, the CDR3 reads TGTGCCAGCAGTCCGGGCTGGGACAATTATAGCAATCAGCCCCAGCATTTT. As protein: CASSPGWDNYSNQPQHF.

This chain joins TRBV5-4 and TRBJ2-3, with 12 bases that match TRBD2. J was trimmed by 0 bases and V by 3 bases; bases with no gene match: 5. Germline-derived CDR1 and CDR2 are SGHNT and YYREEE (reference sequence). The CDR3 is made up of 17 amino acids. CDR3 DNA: TGTGCCAGCAGCTGCCGGACTAGCGGGGCTAGCACAGATACGCAGTATTTT. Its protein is CASSCRTSGASTDTQYF.

In DNA, the CDR3 is TGTGCCAGCAGCCCGTCACAGGGGACTAACTATGGCTACACCTTC. Translation: CASSPSQGTNYGYTF. The rearrangement joins TRBV4-2 to TRBJ1-2; 7 bases map to TRBD1. The CDR3 consists of 15 residues. V lost 4 bases, J lost 0 bases, and 5 bases stayed unmatched. The germline V gene encodes CDR1 LGHNA and CDR2 YNFKEQ.

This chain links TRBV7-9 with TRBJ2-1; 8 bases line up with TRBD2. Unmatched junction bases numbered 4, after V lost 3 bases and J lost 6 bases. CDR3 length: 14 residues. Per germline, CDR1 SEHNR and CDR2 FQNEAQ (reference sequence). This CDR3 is CASSFGLAVNEQFF. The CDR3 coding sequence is TGTGCCAGCAGCTTTGGACTAGCAGTCAATGAGCAGTTCTTC.